This is a list of T cell receptor beta chains from one sample in a study of blood T cells in healthy people across ages. TCRdb independently ran MiXCR on the 5' RACE reads; one entry per CDR3 protein. This table has about 760,000 distinct CDR3 sequences, approximately 53% appearing once. The specimen sequenced was blood. The receptor source for this set is a man aged 40-49 years in good health. Each CDR3 is given without its conserved first and last residue.

j_gene | v_gene | CDR3aa
TRBJ2-3 | TRBV6-6 | ASNRDRVTDTQY
TRBJ2-3 | TRBV20-1 | SALTVATQY
TRBJ1-1 | TRBV20-1 | SARRDPYTEAF
TRBJ2-5 | TRBV7-6 | ASSQLGGGARETQY
TRBJ2-7 | TRBV20-1 | SASQAQYEQY
TRBJ2-3 | TRBV7-3 | ASSATRLAGAGSDTQY
TRBJ1-6 | TRBV4-2 | ASSQEGYLWAPLH
TRBJ1-6 | TRBV5-5 | ASSPPGGSYNSPLH
TRBJ1-6 | TRBV5-8 | ASSWGQGGYNSPLH
TRBJ1-1 | TRBV5-1 | ASSLDTGGGTEAF
TRBJ2-7 | TRBV4-1 | ASRSQYRDRAYEQY
TRBJ2-3 | TRBV15 | ATSIGGLGTDTQY
TRBJ1-2 | TRBV19 | ASSRGTAPYGYT
TRBJ2-1 | TRBV4-1 | ASSQAPLQGNEQF
TRBJ2-7 | TRBV5-5 | ASSLSRGEQY
TRBJ2-7 | TRBV11-2 | ASSKYDTDLYEQY
TRBJ1-1 | TRBV18 | ASSPMAGNTEAF
TRBJ2-1 | TRBV5-1 | ASSFSGGSNEQF
TRBJ1-6 | TRBV29-1 | SVEESLGSPLH
TRBJ2-7 | TRBV24-1 | ATSDPGFVQY
TRBJ2-1 | TRBV7-3 | ASSLKRTSGGYYNERF
TRBJ2-7 | TRBV5-5 | ASSFSRDRYEQY
TRBJ2-4 | TRBV7-2 | ASSGTVNIQY
TRBJ2-3 | TRBV5-4 | ASSLPAGGADTQY
TRBJ2-1 | TRBV5-1 | ASSLAYRGQYNEQF
TRBJ2-1 | TRBV5-5 | ASSLGQGGRISEQF
TRBJ1-1 | TRBV6-6 | ASRADGNTEAF
TRBJ2-1 | TRBV4-2 | ASSLHRLEARF
TRBJ1-5 | TRBV12-3/TRBV12-4 | ASRTRGVSNQPQH
TRBJ2-1 | TRBV29-1 | SVEVLRGRNGEQF
TRBJ2-5 | TRBV20-1 | SVGAPGKTQY
TRBJ2-2 | TRBV12-5 | ASGLVLDRDTGELF
TRBJ2-7 | TRBV4-1 | ASSQGAGRIYEQY
TRBJ2-5 | TRBV11-2 | ASSLGVSSWETQY
TRBJ2-5 | TRBV6-2/TRBV6-3 | ASSFALAGGRNEQY
TRBJ2-1 | TRBV7-2 | ASSPGTIDEQF
TRBJ2-3 | TRBV18 | ASSPLAVGTDTQY
TRBJ2-7 | TRBV6-5 | ASSPLSGSSYEQY
TRBJ2-5 | TRBV20-1 | SARTSGSQETQY
TRBJ2-2 | TRBV6-5 | ASSPPGVGELF
TRBJ1-2 | TRBV7-2 | ASSLDVGRGYT
TRBJ1-2 | TRBV7-9 | ASKVGVSPYYGYT
TRBJ2-7 | TRBV20-1 | SARTPGLAGPSYEQY
TRBJ1-6 | TRBV28 | ASSLASPGIHSPLH
TRBJ2-3 | TRBV12-3/TRBV12-4 | ASSPTSGRGTDTQY
TRBJ1-2 | TRBV6-2/TRBV6-3 | AIGQGLSYT
TRBJ1-2 | TRBV9 | ASTGRVYGYT
TRBJ2-5 | TRBV24-1 | ATSVPGTAYNEQY
TRBJ2-7 | TRBV9 | ASSASTGASTQY
TRBJ2-7 | TRBV20-1 | SARAMTSATYEQY
TRBJ2-6 | TRBV6-2/TRBV6-3 | ASSYLRQGANVLT